This is a list of T cell receptor beta chains from one sample in a study of cytomegalovirus exposure and HLA in healthy donors. Profiling relied on immunoSEQ multiplex PCR, and the TCRdb table lists in-frame clones only, not all of them. Seen here are 95,000 to 100,000 clones, about 83% observed once, and the top ten hold roughly a sixth. The sample consisted of PBMCs. The receptors here all came from a man in his fifties or sixties in good health and CMV-seropositive. Both conserved end residues are part of each CDR3. D genes are given only for firm matches. Expanded clones are given a class, and other clones once, few, many or no size at all.

-,TRBJ1-1,TRBV7-6,-,TGTGCCAGCAGCCCGCGGAGCGCAATGAACACTGAAGCTTTCTTT,CASSPRSAMNTEAFF
-,TRBJ2-7,TRBV9,-,TGTGCCAGCAGTTTTTCTGGTGGAGGAACCTACGAGCAGTACTTC,CASSFSGGGTYEQYF
-,TRBJ2-1,TRBV19,TRBD1,TGTGCCAGTAGTATAGTCCCAGGGACAGGCGAGCAGTTCTTC,CASSIVPGTGEQFF
-,TRBJ2-7,TRBV29-1,TRBD2,TGCAGCGCACTATTCTCGGGGGGTAGGTCCTACGAGCAGTACTTC,CSALFSGGRSYEQYF
-,TRBJ2-3,TRBV6-1,TRBD2,TGTGCCAGCGGGAATGGGCTAGCGGGGCGGGGTACGCAGTATTTT,CASGNGLAGRGTQYF
few,TRBJ1-1,TRBV10-3,-,TGTGCCATCAGGAACAGGGACACTGAAGCTTTCTTT,CAIRNRDTEAFF
-,TRBJ1-1,TRBV28,-,TGTGCCAGCAGTACCCAAACAGGGTCGGGCACTGAAGCTTTCTTT,CASSTQTGSGTEAFF
-,TRBJ1-2,TRBV7-9,-,TGTGCCAGCAGCTCCGGACAAATAATTAACTATGGCTACACCTTC,CASSSGQIINYGYTF
-,TRBJ2-7,TRBV4-2,-,TGTGCCAGCAGCCAAGATAACGGGGGGCCCTCCTACGAGCAGTACTTC,CASSQDNGGPSYEQYF
-,TRBJ2-2,TRBV4-2,TRBD1,TGTGCCAGCAGCCAACGACAGGGGGCTGGCACCGGGGAGCTGTTTTTT,CASSQRQGAGTGELFF
few,TRBJ2-7,TRBV7-9,-,TGTGCCAGCAGCTCTAGCTCGAGCTGGGACTTGTCCTACGAGCAGTACTTC,CASSSSSSWDLSYEQYF
few,TRBJ1-1,TRBV6-5,TRBD1,TGTGCCAGCAGGGGACAGAGGGGCACTGAAGCTTTCTTT,CASRGQRGTEAFF
few,TRBJ1-1,TRBV6-6,-,TGTGCCAGCAGTTACTCGCCTGGGGCCACTGAAGCTTTCTTT,CASSYSPGATEAFF
few,TRBJ2-5,TRBV5-4,TRBD2,TGTGCCAGCAGCTTTCCGGGACTAGCGGCCCAAGAGACCCAGTACTTC,CASSFPGLAAQETQYF
-,TRBJ2-7,TRBV27,-,TGTGCCAGCAGTTTGGGCAGGGACTACGAGCAGTACTTC,CASSLGRDYEQYF
-,TRBJ2-3,TRBV6-5,TRBD2,TGTGCCAGCAGGCCCGGACTAGCGGGGGGGACGCAGTATTTT,CASRPGLAGGTQYF
-,TRBJ2-3,TRBV29-1,TRBD1,TGCAGCGTGACCGGGACAGGTGGTGGATTCACAGATACGCAGTATTTT,CSVTGTGGGFTDTQYF
-,TRBJ2-1,TRBV27,TRBD1,TGTGCCAGCAGTCCCTGGGGACAGGGGGCTTCCTACAATGAGCAGTTCTTC,CASSPWGQGASYNEQFF
-,TRBJ2-7,TRBV29-1,TRBD1,TGCAGCGTTTCGGGACAGGGGGTCGACTACGAGCAGTACTTC,CSVSGQGVDYEQYF
-,TRBJ1-2,TRBV6-6,-,TGTGCCAGCAGTTACCCGGAGGTGAGCAGCAGTGGCTACACCTTC,CASSYPEVSSSGYTF
-,TRBJ2-7,TRBV27,TRBD1,TGTGCCAGCAGTTTAAGAACAGGGGGCTCCGAGCAGTACTTC,CASSLRTGGSEQYF
once,TRBJ2-1,TRBV9,TRBD2,TGTGCCAGCAGCCTCCTGGGGGGGTTTAATGAGCAGTTCTTC,CASSLLGGFNEQFF
-,TRBJ1-1,TRBV27,-,TGTGCCAGCAGTCCAATCGCAGGGGCTGAAGCTTTCTTT,CASSPIAGAEAFF
once,TRBJ2-1,TRBV28,TRBD1,TGTGCCAGCAGTTTACTCACAGGGGGCGCCTACAATGAGCAGTTCTTC,CASSLLTGGAYNEQFF
-,TRBJ2-4,TRBV30,-,TGTGCCTGGAGACCGGACAGCTTAAACATTCAGTACTTC,CAWRPDSLNIQYF
-,TRBJ2-5,TRBV30,-,TGTGCCTGGAACAGGGTTGGGACCCAGTACTTC,CAWNRVGTQYF
-,TRBJ1-1,TRBV7-3,-,TGTGCCAGCAGCTTAAACGGGGAAGCTTTCTTT,CASSLNGEAFF
-,TRBJ2-2,TRBV7-8,TRBD1,TGTGCCAGCAGCGTCTTGCAGGGGGCTGGCGGGGAGCTGTTTTTT,CASSVLQGAGGELFF
-,TRBJ2-1,TRBV27,TRBD2,TGTGCCAGCAGTTTAGTGACTAGCGGGGGGGAGCAGTTCTTC,CASSLVTSGGEQFF
-,TRBJ2-3,TRBV7-2,TRBD2,TGTGCCAGCAGCACCCGGGGTAGCGGGGGGCTGGATACGCAGTATTTT,CASSTRGSGGLDTQYF
once,TRBJ2-7,TRBV11-2,-,TGTGCCAGCAGCTTCGGGTTCGACAGTCCGTACTTC,CASSFGFDSPYF
-,TRBJ2-7,TRBV18,TRBD1,TGTGCCAGCTCCCGGGACAGCCTCTACGAGCAGTACTTC,CASSRDSLYEQYF
-,TRBJ1-4,TRBV15,-,TGTGCCACCAGCAGAGATTTACAGGCTACTAATGAAAAACTGTTTTTT,CATSRDLQATNEKLFF
-,TRBJ2-5,TRBV6-6,-,TGTGCCAGCAGTTCAACAGGGAGGGGGAGAGAGACCCAGTACTTC,CASSSTGRGRETQYF
few,TRBJ1-5,TRBV6-1,-,TGTGCCAGCAGGAGAGATAGCAATCAGCCCCAGCATTTT,CASRRDSNQPQHF
-,TRBJ1-1,TRBV4-3,TRBD1,TGCGCCAGCAGCCAACTACAGGGGGCTGAAGCTTTCTTT,CASSQLQGAEAFF
-,TRBJ2-3,TRBV7-2,-,TGTGCCAGCAGCCGGGACTTCAGCACAGATACGCAGTATTTT,CASSRDFSTDTQYF
-,TRBJ1-1,TRBV19,-,TGTGCCAGTAGTGGTGACAGGTTGGGCAACACTGAAGCTTTCTTT,CASSGDRLGNTEAFF
-,TRBJ2-7,TRBV29-1,TRBD1,TGCAGCGTGCCCAGACAGGGGGTCCCATACGAGCAGTACTTC,CSVPRQGVPYEQYF
few,TRBJ2-7,TRBV6-6,-,TGTGCCAGCAGTTATTCGGACAACTCCTACGAGCAGTACTTC,CASSYSDNSYEQYF
-,TRBJ2-3,TRBV18,-,TGTGCCAGCTCACCACGGGGGGGGCCGGATACGCAGTATTTT,CASSPRGGPDTQYF
-,TRBJ2-7,TRBV7-6,-,TGTGCCAGCAGCTTTCAGGGTGGAGAGCAGTACTTC,CASSFQGGEQYF
-,TRBJ1-1,TRBV18,TRBD1,TGTGCCAGCTCACCCGACAGGGCCACTGAAGCTTTCTTT,CASSPDRATEAFF
-,TRBJ2-3,TRBV5-1,TRBD2,TGCGCCAGCAGCTTGGGAGGTAGCGGGGGGATAACAGATACGCAGTATTTT,CASSLGGSGGITDTQYF
-,TRBJ2-7,TRBV11-2,TRBD2,TGTGCCAGCAGCTCGGCGGGGGGGGCCTACGAGCAGTACTTC,CASSSAGGAYEQYF
few,TRBJ2-7,TRBV29-1,-,TGCAGCGTTGCGGAGGGGGGGATAAGCCACGAGCAGTACTTC,CSVAEGGISHEQYF
-,TRBJ2-7,TRBV5-1,-,TGCGCCAGCAGCTTGGCCGAGGTGGGCGAGCAGTACTTC,CASSLAEVGEQYF
-,TRBJ1-1,TRBV5-5,-,TGTGCCAGCAGCTTGTTGGGCAAGAACACTGAAGCTTTCTTT,CASSLLGKNTEAFF
-,TRBJ2-7,TRBV5-5,TRBD1,TGTGCCAGCAGCACCCGACAGGGGCCCTACTACGAGCAGTACTTC,CASSTRQGPYYEQYF
-,TRBJ2-2,TRBV11-3,TRBD2,TGTGCCAGCAGTCGTAGCGGGGCCGTCACCGGGGAGCTGTTTTTT,CASSRSGAVTGELFF